The rows below give T cell receptor beta chains drawn from one sample of a study of T cells in Graves' hyperthyroidism and ophthalmopathy. Using its own MiXCR run on the multiplex PCR reads, TCRdb lists one record per CDR3 protein. The sample yields about 260,000 distinct CDR3 sequences, 15% to 20% seen once. Input material: blood. These receptors were collected from a woman aged 18 to 35 with Graves' ophthalmopathy. The CDR3 runs from the conserved cysteine through the conserved F or W. The order of the fields is D gene, clone size, J gene, V gene, CDR3 protein, CDR3 DNA. The D gene is left open where the match is weak. Clone size appears in some rows only: once, few, many, or a class for an expanded clone.

>TRBD2|NA|TRBJ2-1|TRBV7-2
CASTISGASYNEQFF
TGTGCCAGCACCATTAGCGGGGCTTCCTACAATGAGCAGTTCTTC
>TRBD2|many|TRBJ2-5|TRBV6-2/TRBV6-3
CASSVGLAGQETQYF
TGTGCCAGCAGTGTCGGACTAGCGGGGCAAGAGACCCAGTACTTC
>NA|many|TRBJ1-5|TRBV20-1
CSAIVRGGRNSNQPQHF
TGCAGTGCTATAGTCAGGGGCGGGCGAAATAGCAATCAGCCCCAGCATTTT
>TRBD2|many|TRBJ2-5|TRBV9
CASSVETSGQETQYF
TGTGCCAGCAGCGTTGAGACTAGCGGCCAAGAGACCCAGTACTTC
>TRBD2|once|TRBJ2-1|TRBV7-6
CASSPSGGLASQWSYNEQFF
TGTGCCAGCAGCCCTAGCGGGGGACTAGCGAGCCAATGGTCCTACAATGAGCAGTTCTTC
>NA|many|TRBJ1-5|TRBV4-1
CASSPFLQLSNQPQHF
TGCGCCAGCAGCCCCTTCTTACAGCTGAGCAATCAGCCCCAGCATTTT
>TRBD2|many|TRBJ2-7|TRBV27
CASSYRVASGTPYEQYF
TGTGCCAGCAGTTATAGGGTGGCTAGCGGGACACCTTACGAGCAGTACTTC
>NA|many|TRBJ1-5|TRBV6-1
CASKATGQGNQPQHF
TGTGCCAGCAAAGCCACAGGGCAGGGGAATCAGCCCCAGCATTTT
>NA|many|TRBJ2-3|TRBV7-3
CASREPSTDTQYF
TGTGCCAGCAGGGAACCTAGCACAGATACGCAGTATTTT
>TRBD1|many|TRBJ1-2|TRBV6-1
CATHLLTGTNYGYTF
TGTGCCACCCACCTTTTGACAGGGACTAACTATGGCTACACCTTC
>NA|many|TRBJ1-1|TRBV18
CASSPQGGFDTEAFF
TGTGCCAGCTCACCACAGGGGGGATTCGACACTGAAGCTTTCTTT
>NA|many|TRBJ2-4|TRBV7-8
CASSRVSDLAKNIQYF
TGTGCCAGCAGCCGCGTCAGCGACCTAGCCAAAAACATTCAGTACTTC
>TRBD1|many|TRBJ1-1|TRBV6-1
CASSWNRGTEAFF
TGTGCCAGCAGTTGGAACAGGGGGACTGAAGCTTTCTTT
>TRBD2|many|TRBJ2-5|TRBV2
CASRPGLAGGGEETQYF
TGTGCCAGCAGGCCGGGACTAGCGGGTGGAGGGGAAGAGACCCAGTACTTC
>NA|many|TRBJ1-2|TRBV2
CASRRPYGYTF
TGTGCCAGCAGACGGCCTTATGGCTACACCTTC
>TRBD1|many|TRBJ2-7|TRBV18
CASSPRDRGQEQYF
TGTGCCAGCTCACCCCGGGACAGGGGGCAGGAGCAGTACTTC
>NA|many|TRBJ2-3|TRBV20-1
CSALDGVRTSTDTQYF
TGCAGTGCCCTCGACGGGGTCAGAACCAGCACAGATACGCAGTATTTT
>NA|many|TRBJ1-1|TRBV2
CASSAGMGEAFF
TGTGCCAGCAGTGCAGGGATGGGTGAAGCTTTCTTT
>NA|NA|TRBJ2-7|TRBV7-8
CASSPPPPPPPPHEQYF
TGTGCCAGCAGCCCCCCCCCCCCCCCCCCCCCCCCCCACGAGCAGTACTTC
>NA|NA|TRBJ1-3|TRBV11-1
CASSQDNSFSGNTIYF
TGTGCCAGCAGCCAAGACAATTCCTTCTCTGGAAACACCATATATTTT
>NA|many|TRBJ1-1|TRBV5-1
CASSYDRTTNTEAFF
TGCGCCAGCAGTTACGACAGGACGACGAACACTGAAGCTTTCTTT
>TRBD2|many|TRBJ2-7|TRBV27
CASSFTDLAGAPREQYF
TGTGCCAGCAGTTTCACGGACCTAGCGGGGGCCCCAAGGGAGCAGTACTTC
>NA|many|TRBJ1-4|TRBV28
CATTGSLGATNEKLFF
TGTGCCACCACCGGCTCTTTGGGGGCAACTAATGAAAAACTGTTTTTT
>TRBD1|many|TRBJ1-1|TRBV18
CASSPRTGNTEAFF
TGTGCCAGCTCACCACGGACAGGGAACACTGAAGCTTTCTTT
>NA|many|TRBJ2-7|TRBV29-1
CSVNNRESYEQYF
TGCAGCGTTAATAACAGGGAGTCGTACGAGCAGTACTTC
>TRBD2|NA|TRBJ2-1|TRBV29-1
CSVSYPGTINEQFF
TGCAGCGTCTCCTACCCCGGGACTATCAATGAGCAGTTCTTC
>TRBD1|many|TRBJ1-1|TRBV2
CASSSTGEAFF
TGTGCCAGCAGCTCGACAGGGGAAGCTTTCTTT
>TRBD2|NA|TRBJ2-2|TRBV20-1
CSASGGAKNTGELFF
TGCAGTGCTAGCGGGGGGGCCAAGAACACCGGGGAGCTGTTTTTT
>NA|many|TRBJ2-7|TRBV6-1
CASSEMDGPYEQYF
TGTGCCAGCAGTGAGATGGACGGTCCCTACGAGCAGTACTTC
>NA|many|TRBJ2-7|TRBV19
CASSIKGLSSYEQYF
TGTGCCAGTAGTATAAAGGGGCTGAGCTCCTACGAGCAGTACTTC
>NA|many|TRBJ2-2|TRBV18
CASSPETRTGELFF
TGTGCCAGCTCACCAGAGACGAGGACCGGGGAGCTGTTTTTT
>TRBD2|NA|TRBJ2-1|TRBV11-2
CASSPGTSGRAGNEQFF
TGTGCCAGCAGCCCTGGGACTAGCGGGAGGGCCGGAAATGAGCAGTTCTTC
>NA|many|TRBJ1-1|TRBV5-5
CASSLWAGAFRKAFF
TGTGCCAGCAGCCTGTGGGCAGGTGCTTTCCGGAAGGCTTTCTTT
>TRBD1|many|TRBJ2-7|TRBV18
CASSLTGYHEQYF
TGTGCCAGCTCTTTGACAGGGTACCACGAGCAGTACTTC
>TRBD1|many|TRBJ1-6|TRBV12-3/TRBV12-4
CASSWDRENSPLHF
TGTGCCAGCAGTTGGGACAGGGAGAATTCACCCCTCCACTTT
>NA|many|TRBJ1-3|TRBV30
CAWGYSGNTIYF
TGTGCCTGGGGGTACTCTGGAAACACCATATATTTT
>TRBD1|many|TRBJ1-5|TRBV2
CASRNRGPNQPQHF
TGTGCCAGCAGGAACAGGGGGCCCAATCAGCCCCAGCATTTT
>NA|NA|TRBJ2-4|TRBV28
CASSLWGAKNIQYF
TGTGCCAGCAGTTTATGGGGGGCTAAAAACATTCAGTACTTC
>NA|NA|TRBJ1-5|TRBV4-1
CASSQGGQLLNQPQHF
TGCGCCAGCAGCCAAGGGGGTCAGCTCCTTAATCAGCCCCAGCATTTT
>NA|many|TRBJ2-7|TRBV28
CASSGGESSYEQYF
TGTGCCAGCAGCGGAGGAGAAAGCTCCTACGAGCAGTACTTC
>NA|few|TRBJ1-3|TRBV11-3
CASSLALGNTIYF
TGTGCCAGCAGCTTAGCCCTCGGGAACACCATATATTTT
>NA|many|TRBJ2-7|TRBV6-2/TRBV6-3
CASSYYVYEQYF
TGTGCCAGCAGTTACTACGTCTACGAGCAGTACTTC
>NA|many|TRBJ1-3|TRBV6-5
CASGIRTRPGNTIYF
TGTGCCAGCGGAATCCGGACTCGCCCGGGAAACACCATATATTTT
>TRBD1|many|TRBJ2-3|TRBV4-3
CASSRDREDTQYF
TGCGCCAGCAGCCGAGACAGGGAGGATACGCAGTATTTT
>TRBD1|many|TRBJ1-5|TRBV28
CASRRRTGGNVGNQPQHF
TGTGCCAGCAGACGGAGGACAGGGGGCAACGTCGGCAATCAGCCCCAGCATTTT
>NA|many|TRBJ2-7|TRBV10-3
CAIRRDVAYEQYF
TGTGCCATCAGGAGGGACGTAGCCTACGAGCAGTACTTC
>TRBD1|many|TRBJ1-2|TRBV27
CASRGTGFYGYTF
TGTGCCAGCAGGGGGACAGGGTTTTATGGCTACACCTTC
>NA|many|TRBJ2-5|TRBV6-2/TRBV6-3
CASSFRGQETQYF
TGTGCCAGCAGCTTCAGGGGCCAAGAGACCCAGTACTTC
>NA|many|TRBJ2-7|TRBV10-3
CAISESGALEQYF
TGTGCCATCAGTGAGTCCGGGGCCCTGGAGCAGTACTTC